This T cell receptor (beta chain) was found in a study of OX40 agonist ivuxolimab in advanced cancers. Study conclusions and caveats: Also showing low normalized T-cell clonal expansion were some of the nonresponders.

Samples of blood were obtained at baseline, on cycle 4 day 1, and on cycle 7 day 1. Notes on this clone: Its target is not known.

Data came from immunoSEQ multiplex PCR; TCRdb stores just in-frame clones and leaves some out. The sample consists of about 28,000 clones, about 88% of them appearing once. This CDR3 has 14 amino acids. Looked up from germline, CDR1 is MNHEY and CDR2 is SMNVEV (reference sequence). The V end was cut by 2 bases, the J end by 4 bases, with 12 bases between. J is TRBJ2-7 and V is TRBV27, with D tentatively TRBD1 (5 bases). The receptor was isolated from an adult with an advanced solid tumor such as melanoma, head and neck, liver or kidney cancer. The source material was CD4+ or CD8+ T cells sorted from blood, sampled in a trial of the OX40 agonist ivuxolimab. CDR3 DNA sequence: TGTGCCAGCAGTTTACTCGATGGGGCTTACGAGCAGTACTTC. Translated: CASSLLDGAYEQYF.